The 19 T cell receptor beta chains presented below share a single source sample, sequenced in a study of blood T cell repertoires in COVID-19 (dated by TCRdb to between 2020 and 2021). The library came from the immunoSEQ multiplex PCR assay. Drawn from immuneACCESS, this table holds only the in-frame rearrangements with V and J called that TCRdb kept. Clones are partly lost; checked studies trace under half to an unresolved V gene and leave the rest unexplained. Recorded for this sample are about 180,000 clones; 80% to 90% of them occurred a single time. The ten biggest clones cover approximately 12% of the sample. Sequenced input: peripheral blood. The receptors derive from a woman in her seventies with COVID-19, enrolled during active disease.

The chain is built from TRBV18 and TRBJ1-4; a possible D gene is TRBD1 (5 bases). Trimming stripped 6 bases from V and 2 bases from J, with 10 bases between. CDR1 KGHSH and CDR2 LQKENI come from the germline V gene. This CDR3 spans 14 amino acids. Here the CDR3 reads CASSRGRTNEKLFF. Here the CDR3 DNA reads TGTGCCAGCTCGCGGGGACGGACTAATGAAAAACTGTTTTTT.

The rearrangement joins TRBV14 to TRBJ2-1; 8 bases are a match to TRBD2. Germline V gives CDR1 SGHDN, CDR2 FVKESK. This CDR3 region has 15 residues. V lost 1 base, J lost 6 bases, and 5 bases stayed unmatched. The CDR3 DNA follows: TGTGCCAGCAGCCAAGCCGGGAGGGCCGGCAATGAGCAGTTCTTC. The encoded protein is CASSQAGRAGNEQFF.

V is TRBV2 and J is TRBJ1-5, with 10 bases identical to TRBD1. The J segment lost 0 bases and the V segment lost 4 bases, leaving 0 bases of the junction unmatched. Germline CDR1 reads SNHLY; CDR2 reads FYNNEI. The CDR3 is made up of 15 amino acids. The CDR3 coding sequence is TGTGCCAGCAGTGGGACAGGGGGTAGCAATCAGCCCCAGCATTTT. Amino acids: CASSGTGGSNQPQHF.

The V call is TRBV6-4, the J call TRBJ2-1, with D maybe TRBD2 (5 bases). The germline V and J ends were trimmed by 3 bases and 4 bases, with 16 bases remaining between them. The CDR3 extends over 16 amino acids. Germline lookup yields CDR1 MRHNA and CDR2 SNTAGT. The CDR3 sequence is CASSDRWEPNYNEQFF. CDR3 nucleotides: TGTGCCAGCAGTGATAGGTGGGAGCCCAATTACAATGAGCAGTTCTTC.

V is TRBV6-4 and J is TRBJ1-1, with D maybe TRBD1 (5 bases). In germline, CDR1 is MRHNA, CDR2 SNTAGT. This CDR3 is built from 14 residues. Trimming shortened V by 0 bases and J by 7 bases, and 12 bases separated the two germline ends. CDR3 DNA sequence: TGTGCCAGCAGTGACTCAACGCTGGGGGGTGAAGCTTTCTTT. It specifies CASSDSTLGGEAFF.

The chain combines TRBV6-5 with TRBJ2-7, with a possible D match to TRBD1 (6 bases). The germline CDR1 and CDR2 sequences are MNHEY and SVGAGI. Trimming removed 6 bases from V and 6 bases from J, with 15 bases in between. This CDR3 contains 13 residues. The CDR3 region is CASRRQTGFEQYF. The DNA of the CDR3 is TGTGCCAGCAGAAGGCAGACAGGCTTCGAGCAGTACTTC.

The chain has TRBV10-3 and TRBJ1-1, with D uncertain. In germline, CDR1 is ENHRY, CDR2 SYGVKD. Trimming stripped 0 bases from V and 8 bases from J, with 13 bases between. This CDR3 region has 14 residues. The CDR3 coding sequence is TGTGCCATCAGTGAGTCTGAGTCTGGGAGAGAAGCTTTCTTT. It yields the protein CAISESESGREAFF.

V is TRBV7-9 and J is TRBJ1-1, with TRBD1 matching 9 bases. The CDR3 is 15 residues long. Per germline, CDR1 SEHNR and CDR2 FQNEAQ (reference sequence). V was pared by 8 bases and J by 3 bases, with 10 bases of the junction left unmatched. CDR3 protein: CASGGTGRRDTEAFF. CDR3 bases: TGTGCCAGCGGAGGGACAGGGCGTCGTGACACTGAAGCTTTCTTT.

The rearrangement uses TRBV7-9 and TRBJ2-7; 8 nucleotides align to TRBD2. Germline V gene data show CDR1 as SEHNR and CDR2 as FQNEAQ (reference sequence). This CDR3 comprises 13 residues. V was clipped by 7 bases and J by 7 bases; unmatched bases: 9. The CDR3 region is CASTAAGGREQYF. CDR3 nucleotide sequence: TGTGCCAGCACCGCCGCGGGGGGCCGTGAGCAGTACTTC. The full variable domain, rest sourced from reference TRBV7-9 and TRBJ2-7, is DTGVSQNPRHKITKRGQNVTFRCDPISEHNRLYWYRQTLGQGPEFLTYFQNEAQLEKSRLLSDRFSAERPKGSFSTLEIQRTEQGDSAMYLCASTAAGGREQYFGPGTRLTVT.

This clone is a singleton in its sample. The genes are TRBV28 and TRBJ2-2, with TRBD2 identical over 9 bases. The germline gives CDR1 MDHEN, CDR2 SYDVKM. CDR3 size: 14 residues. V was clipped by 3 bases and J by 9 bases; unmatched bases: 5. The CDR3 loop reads CASSLVAGARELFF. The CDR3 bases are TGTGCCAGCAGTTTGGTAGCGGGAGCCCGGGAGCTGTTTTTT.

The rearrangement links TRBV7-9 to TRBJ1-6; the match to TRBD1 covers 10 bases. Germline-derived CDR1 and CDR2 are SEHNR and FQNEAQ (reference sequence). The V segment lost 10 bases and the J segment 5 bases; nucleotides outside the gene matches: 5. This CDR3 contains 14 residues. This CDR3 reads CATSGTGDNSPLHF. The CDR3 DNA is TGTGCCACCTCAGGGACAGGGGATAATTCACCCCTCCACTTT.

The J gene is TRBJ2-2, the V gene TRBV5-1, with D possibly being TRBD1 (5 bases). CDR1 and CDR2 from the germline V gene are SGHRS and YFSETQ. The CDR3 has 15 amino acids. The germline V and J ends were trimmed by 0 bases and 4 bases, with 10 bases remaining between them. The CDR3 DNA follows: TGCGCCAGCAGCTTGGCCAGGGTGGCCACCGGGGAGCTGTTTTTT. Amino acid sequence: CASSLARVATGELFF. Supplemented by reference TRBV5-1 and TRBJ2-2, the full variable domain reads KAGVTQTPRYLIKTRGQQVTLSCSPISGHRSVSWYQQTPGQGLQFLFEYFSETQRNKGNFPGRFSGRQFSNSRSEMNVSTLELGDSALYLCASSLARVATGELFFGEGSRLTVL.

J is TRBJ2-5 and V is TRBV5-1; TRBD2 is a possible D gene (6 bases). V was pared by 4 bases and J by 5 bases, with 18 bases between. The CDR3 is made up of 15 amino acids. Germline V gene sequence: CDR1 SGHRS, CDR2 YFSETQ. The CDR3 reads CASSQSGLVRETQYF. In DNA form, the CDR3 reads TGCGCCAGCAGCCAAAGCGGGCTGGTCCGGGAGACCCAGTACTTC.

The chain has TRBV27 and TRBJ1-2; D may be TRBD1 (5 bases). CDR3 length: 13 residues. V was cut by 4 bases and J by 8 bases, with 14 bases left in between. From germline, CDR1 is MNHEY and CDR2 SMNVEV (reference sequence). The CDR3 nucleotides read TGTGCCAGCAGTTCGTCCACGGGGGTCGGCTACACCTTC. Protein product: CASSSSTGVGYTF.

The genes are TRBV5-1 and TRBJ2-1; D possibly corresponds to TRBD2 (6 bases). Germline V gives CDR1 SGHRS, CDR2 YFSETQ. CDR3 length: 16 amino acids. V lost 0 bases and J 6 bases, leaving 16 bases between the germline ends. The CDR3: CASSLVGGTYLNEQFF. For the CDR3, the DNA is TGCGCCAGCAGCTTGGTAGGCGGGACGTACCTCAATGAGCAGTTCTTC.

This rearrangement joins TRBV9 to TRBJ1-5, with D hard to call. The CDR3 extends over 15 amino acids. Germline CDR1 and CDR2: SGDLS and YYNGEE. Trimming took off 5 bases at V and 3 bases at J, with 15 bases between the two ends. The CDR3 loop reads CASRPGTGYNQPQHF. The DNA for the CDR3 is TGTGCCAGCAGACCCGGCACGGGGTACAATCAGCCCCAGCATTTT.

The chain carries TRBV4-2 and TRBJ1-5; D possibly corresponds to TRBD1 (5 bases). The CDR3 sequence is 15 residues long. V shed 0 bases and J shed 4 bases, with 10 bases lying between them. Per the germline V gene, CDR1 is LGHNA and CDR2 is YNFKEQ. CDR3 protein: CASSQESAGNQPQHF. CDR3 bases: TGTGCCAGCAGCCAAGAGTCGGCAGGGAATCAGCCCCAGCATTTT.

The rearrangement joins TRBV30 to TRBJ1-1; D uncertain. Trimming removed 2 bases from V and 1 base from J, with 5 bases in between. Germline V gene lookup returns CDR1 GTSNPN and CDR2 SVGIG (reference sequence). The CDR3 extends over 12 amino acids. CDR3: CAWSYGNTEAFF. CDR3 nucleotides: TGTGCCTGGAGTTACGGGAACACTGAAGCTTTCTTT.

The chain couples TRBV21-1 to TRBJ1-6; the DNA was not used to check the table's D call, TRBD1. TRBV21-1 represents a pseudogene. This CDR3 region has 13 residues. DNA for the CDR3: TGTGCCAGGCCGACAGGGACCAATTCACCCCTCCACTTT. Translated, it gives CARPTGTNSPLHF.